Listed below are T cell receptor beta chains from one sample, sequenced in a study of beta chain features in type 1 diabetes. TCRdb's copy holds only in-frame clones and misses some; the assay was immunoSEQ multiplex PCR. The sample lists under 900,000 clones, roughly 15% occurring once. Sequenced input: naive CD4+ T cells from blood. The receptors come from a young woman in good health. Both conserved end residues are part of each CDR3. A D gene is named only where the DNA matches it firmly. Some rows mark clone size as missing; the rest say once, few, many or name a class of expanded clone.

abundance	j_gene	v_gene	len	d_gene	CDR3aa	CDR3nt
few	TRBJ2-7	TRBV7-9	14	TRBD1	CASSVTGGSDEQYF	TGTGCCAGCAGCGTCACAGGGGGCAGCGACGAGCAGTACTTC
few	TRBJ2-1	TRBV2	12	.	CASILTKNEQFF	TGTGCCAGCATTCTGACCAAAAATGAGCAGTTCTTC
few	TRBJ2-4	TRBV19	14	TRBD1	CASKGTGGKNIQYF	TGTGCCAGTAAAGGGACAGGAGGCAAAAACATTCAGTACTTC
.	TRBJ2-1	TRBV19	16	TRBD2	CASSIESGRANHVQFF	TGTGCCAGTAGTATAGAAAGCGGGAGGGCGAACCACGTGCAGTTCTTC
.	TRBJ1-2	TRBV5-1	18	TRBD1	CASSYNPGQGLANYGYTF	TGCGCCAGCAGCTACAACCCGGGACAGGGTTTAGCTAACTATGGCTACACCTTC
few	TRBJ2-2	TRBV11-3	15	TRBD2	CASSRGGTNTGELFF	TGTGCCAGCAGCCGCGGGGGAACGAACACCGGGGAGCTGTTTTTT
few	TRBJ1-2	TRBV25-1	18	TRBD1	CASSDQWLGTGVHYGYTF	TGTGCCAGCAGTGACCAATGGCTTGGGACAGGGGTTCACTATGGCTACACCTTC
few	TRBJ2-3	TRBV20-1	8	.	CSATTQYF	TGCAGTGCTACTACGCAGTATTTT
few	TRBJ2-3	TRBV14	12	.	CASSQVSDTQYF	TGTGCCAGCAGCCAAGTGTCAGATACGCAGTATTTT
few	TRBJ2-1	TRBV5-6	15	TRBD2	CASSSLSSGRDEQFF	TGTGCCAGCAGCTCCCTATCGAGCGGGAGGGATGAGCAGTTCTTC
.	TRBJ2-1	TRBV29-1	12	.	CSAGKGGNEQFF	TGCAGCGCCGGGAAGGGGGGAAATGAGCAGTTCTTC
few	TRBJ1-1	TRBV28	14	.	CASNPRGAPPEAFF	TGTGCCAGCAACCCCCGGGGGGCTCCGCCTGAAGCTTTCTTT
few	TRBJ2-7	TRBV19	14	TRBD1	CASNIGTGPYEQYF	TGTGCCAGTAATATCGGGACAGGACCATACGAGCAGTACTTC
.	TRBJ2-7	TRBV19	17	.	CASSIRAREGRSYEQYF	.
few	TRBJ2-6	TRBV7-9	18	TRBD2	CASSSLAGEAGGANVLTF	TGTGCCAGCAGCTCCTTAGCGGGAGAGGCCGGTGGGGCCAACGTCCTGACTTTC
few	TRBJ1-5	TRBV2	14	.	CASSDSSVDQPQHF	TGTGCCAGCAGTGATTCCAGTGTGGATCAGCCCCAGCATTTT
few	TRBJ1-2	TRBV6-5	14	TRBD1	CASSYSFGTAGYTF	TGTGCCAGCAGTTACTCGTTCGGGACAGCTGGCTACACCTTC
few	TRBJ1-5	TRBV18	15	TRBD1	CASSLGQGDYQPQHF	TGTGCCAGCTCACTAGGACAGGGAGATTATCAGCCCCAGCATTTT
many	TRBJ2-1	TRBV4-3	13	.	CASSQEGSNEQFF	TGCGCCAGCAGCCAGGAAGGCTCCAATGAGCAGTTCTTC
.	TRBJ2-5	TRBV7-3	13	.	CASSLIGGETQYF	TGTGCCAGCAGCTTAATCGGCGGAGAGACCCAGTACTTC
.	TRBJ2-3	TRBV4-3	13	.	CASSQVNTDTQYF	TGCGCCAGCAGCCAAGTTAACACAGATACGCAGTATTTT
few	TRBJ2-1	TRBV11-2	15	TRBD2	CASSLVGTSVYEQFF	TGTGCCAGCAGCTTAGTAGGGACTAGCGTTTATGAGCAGTTCTTC
few	TRBJ2-7	TRBV10-3	12	.	CAISDTTYEQYF	TGTGCCATCAGTGATACCACCTACGAGCAGTACTTC
.	TRBJ1-5	TRBV5-1	15	.	CASSLAGLPVQPQHF	TGCGCCAGCAGCTTGGCGGGGCTCCCGGTGCAGCCCCAGCATTTT
.	TRBJ2-7	TRBV28	16	TRBD1	CASSLRPGQGAQEQYF	TGTGCCAGCAGCCTTAGGCCCGGACAGGGGGCTCAAGAGCAGTACTTC
.	TRBJ2-5	TRBV4-2	15	TRBD2	CASSQDSGIQETQYF	TGTGCCAGCAGCCAAGATAGCGGGATTCAAGAGACCCAGTACTTC
.	TRBJ2-1	TRBV6-6	15	.	CASSFTSPSYNEQFF	TGTGCCAGCAGTTTCACTAGCCCCTCCTACAATGAGCAGTTCTTC
few	TRBJ2-7	TRBV7-2	16	TRBD2	CASSLAGTSATYEQYF	TGTGCCAGCAGCTTGGCCGGGACTAGCGCTACCTACGAGCAGTACTTC
few	TRBJ1-2	TRBV7-2	13	.	CASSSGLNYGYTF	TGTGCCAGCAGCTCGGGACTGAACTATGGCTACACCTTC
.	TRBJ2-7	TRBV18	18	.	CASSPLLRGGSLKSEQYF	TGTGCCAGCTCACCACTGTTGAGGGGTGGCAGCCTCAAATCCGAGCAGTACTTC
few	TRBJ2-1	TRBV25-1	13	.	CASSGDLYNEQFF	TGTGCCAGCAGTGGGGACCTATACAATGAGCAGTTCTTC
few	TRBJ2-3	TRBV11-2	15	.	CASSRPGASTDTQYF	TGTGCCAGCAGCCGACCGGGGGCTAGCACAGATACGCAGTATTTT
.	TRBJ1-2	TRBV7-9	17	.	CASSSSSGGPNGYGYTF	TGTGCCAGCAGCTCCTCTTCCGGGGGGCCAAACGGCTATGGCTACACCTTC
.	TRBJ2-1	TRBV11-2	12	.	CAILSEGNEQFF	TGTGCCATCCTTTCCGAGGGTAATGAGCAGTTCTTC
.	TRBJ1-2	TRBV4-3	16	TRBD1	CASSHGQGMWFGGYTF	TGCGCCAGCAGCCACGGACAGGGCATGTGGTTCGGGGGCTACACCTTC
.	TRBJ2-2	TRBV6-5	13	.	CASQGFTTGELFF	TGTGCCAGCCAGGGTTTTACCACCGGGGAGCTGTTTTTT
.	TRBJ2-2	TRBV19	16	TRBD2	CASSPRTSGHTGELFF	TGTGCCAGTAGTCCCCGGACTAGCGGACACACCGGGGAGCTGTTTTTT
.	TRBJ1-1	TRBV9	16	.	CASSVPRTELNTEAFF	TGTGCCAGCAGCGTACCTCGGACAGAATTGAACACTGAAGCTTTCTTT
.	TRBJ2-1	TRBV10-3	13	.	CAIRLANRNEQFF	TGTGCCATCAGGCTAGCGAACCGCAATGAGCAGTTCTTC
.	TRBJ1-1	TRBV11-3	14	TRBD1	CASVPGTGVTEAFF	TGTGCCAGCGTCCCCGGGACAGGGGTTACTGAAGCTTTCTTT
.	TRBJ2-6	TRBV2	16	TRBD1	CASSTGGPSGANVLTF	TGTGCCAGCAGTACAGGGGGACCCTCTGGGGCCAACGTCCTGACTTTC
.	TRBJ2-5	TRBV7-8	18	.	CASSLPGLKGGYQETQYF	TGTGCCAGCAGCTTACCAGGGCTTAAGGGGGGGTACCAAGAGACCCAGTACTTC
.	TRBJ1-5	TRBV28	15	TRBD1	CASSKTGAGNQPQHF	TGTGCCAGCAGTAAAACAGGGGCGGGCAATCAGCCCCAGCATTTT
.	TRBJ1-2	TRBV28	11	.	CASSSNYGYTF	TGTGCCAGCAGTTCGAACTATGGCTACACCTTC
few	TRBJ2-3	TRBV2	12	.	CASSEGQRTQYF	TGTGCCAGCAGTGAAGGACAGCGAACGCAGTATTTT
.	TRBJ2-1	TRBV10-2	16	TRBD2	CASSEGGGRHNNEQFF	TGCGCCAGCAGTGAGGGTGGCGGGAGGCATAACAATGAGCAGTTCTTC
.	TRBJ2-4	TRBV27	14	.	CASSAGLAKNIQYF	TGTGCCAGCAGTGCAGGACTAGCCAAAAACATTCAGTACTTC
.	TRBJ2-7	TRBV28	15	TRBD1	CASSPLEWDRYEQYF	TGTGCCAGCAGTCCACTAGAGTGGGACAGATACGAGCAGTACTTC
.	TRBJ2-4	TRBV6-1	15	.	CASTGGGLAKNIQYF	TGTGCCAGCACCGGAGGGGGTTTAGCCAAAAACATTCAGTACTTC
.	TRBJ2-1	TRBV11-2	17	.	CASSSLFGALEFDEQFF	TGTGCCAGCAGCAGCTTGTTCGGGGCCCTTGAATTTGATGAGCAGTTCTTC
.	TRBJ1-2	TRBV7-9	14	.	CASSRQAPYYGYTF	TGTGCCAGCAGCCGACAGGCCCCCTACTATGGCTACACCTTC
.	TRBJ2-7	TRBV10-3	12	.	CASGGPATEQYF	TGTGCCAGTGGGGGTCCTGCGACCGAGCAGTACTTC
.	TRBJ2-1	TRBV7-2	16	TRBD2	CASSPRLAGGYNEQFF	TGTGCCAGCAGCCCTAGACTAGCGGGAGGGTACAATGAGCAGTTCTTC